Shown below are 12 T cell receptor beta chains from a single sample sequenced in a study of blood T cell repertoires in COVID-19. Repertoires were generated with immunoSEQ multiplex PCR, while TCRdb's copy carries only in-frame clones and drops some. This table holds roughly 350,000 clones, approximately 88% found once. The material sequenced was peripheral blood. All receptors derive from a woman aged 45-65 years with active or convalescent COVID-19.

The chain uses TRBV19 and TRBJ2-2; 7 nucleotides agree with TRBD1. The V segment lost 11 bases and the J segment 1 base; nucleotides outside the gene matches: 10. CDR1 and CDR2 from the germline V gene are LNHDA and SQIVND (reference sequence). This CDR3 spans 15 amino acids. The CDR3 DNA is TGTGCCGTCAAGACAGGGCCCTGGAACACCGGGGAGCTGTTTTTT. It specifies CAVKTGPWNTGELFF.

V usage is TRBV29-1 and J usage is TRBJ1-2, with TRBD1 matching over 8 bases. Germline values: CDR1 SQVTM, CDR2 ANQGSEA. V lost 6 bases, J lost 8 bases, and 14 bases stayed unmatched. This CDR3 spans 14 amino acids. CDR3 region: CSVGPDREGRGYTF. The CDR3 region has the DNA TGCAGCGTGGGGCCGGACAGGGAAGGTCGGGGCTACACCTTC.

The chain combines TRBV2 with TRBJ1-3, with 9 bases identical to TRBD1. The germline CDR1 and CDR2 sequences are SNHLY and FYNNEI. This CDR3 is 21 amino acids long. The ends lost 1 base at V and 4 bases at J; junction bases unmatched: 20. CDR3 in amino acids: CASSEVWTGANSNLGGNTIYF. The CDR3 coding sequence is TGTGCCAGCAGTGAAGTTTGGACAGGGGCGAACTCTAACTTGGGAGGAAACACCATATATTTT.

V is TRBV7-6 and J is TRBJ1-2, with 9 bases fitting TRBD1. The CDR3 covers 15 residues. The V segment lost 4 bases and the J segment 6 bases; nucleotides outside the gene matches: 9. From germline, CDR1 is SGHVS and CDR2 FNYEAQ. The CDR3 sequence: CASSSLSGTGNGYTF. CDR3 nucleotide sequence: TGTGCCAGCAGCTCATTATCCGGGACAGGGAATGGCTACACCTTC.

This clone came up once. This sequence joins TRBV7-3 and TRBJ1-3; a possible D gene is TRBD1 (6 bases). Per germline, CDR1 SGHTA and CDR2 FQGTGA. Trimming shortened V by 0 bases and J by 1 base, and 10 bases separated the two germline ends. This CDR3 is built from 16 residues. The CDR3 region has the DNA TGTGCCAGCAGCTTAACAGGGGGAAGGTCTGGAAACACCATATATTTT. This codes for CASSLTGGRSGNTIYF.

V and J are TRBV28 and TRBJ1-5, with unresolved D. CDR3 length equals 12 residues. V was clipped by 8 bases and J by 5 bases, with 10 bases between them. Germline-derived CDR1 and CDR2 are MDHEN and SYDVKM. CDR3 sequence reads: CASGGGYQPQHF. The CDR3 DNA reads TGTGCCAGCGGAGGAGGGTATCAGCCCCAGCATTTT.

The chain carries TRBV14 and TRBJ2-3; D may be TRBD2 (6 bases). This CDR3 has 15 amino acids. Looked up from germline, CDR1 is SGHDN and CDR2 is FVKESK. With 4 bases removed from V and 2 bases from J, the gap between germline ends came to 13 bases. The CDR3 DNA follows: TGTGCCAGCAGCCCGCTGGGGGGTTTCACAGATACGCAGTATTTT. Translation gives CASSPLGGFTDTQYF.

This chain joins TRBV11-2 and TRBJ2-1; the D is unclear. Germline V gene data show CDR1 as SGHAT and CDR2 as FQNNGV. This CDR3 is 14 amino acids long. V was cut by 0 bases and J by 4 bases, with 7 bases left in between. The CDR3 region is CASSLDSVYNEQFF. CDR3 bases: TGTGCCAGCAGCTTAGACTCGGTTTACAATGAGCAGTTCTTC.

The rearrangement uses TRBV11-2 and TRBJ2-5, with TRBD2 identical over 9 bases. The CDR3 totals 17 residues. The V gene end was trimmed by 1 base and the J gene end by 5 bases; junction bases not matched to a gene: 11. Per germline, CDR1 SGHAT and CDR2 FQNNGV. The CDR3 sequence: CASSLAARAGGGETQYF. In DNA, the CDR3 is TGTGCCAGCAGCTTAGCTGCCCGAGCGGGAGGTGGGGAGACCCAGTACTTC.

The chain has TRBV28 and TRBJ2-3; D remains unclear. Germline V CDR1 and CDR2: MDHEN, SYDVKM. The CDR3 extends over 16 amino acids. V lost 7 bases, J lost 1 base, and 18 bases lay in between. The CDR3 region is CASTIPESGGTDTQYF. The CDR3 nucleotides read TGTGCCAGCACCATCCCAGAATCGGGTGGCACAGATACGCAGTATTTT.

A note on this clone: This is likely a read error, given that the CDR3 carries no conserved phenylalanine or tryptophan at its end. The limits of the CDR3 on the DNA are not certain, so only TCRdb's listed CDR3 is given. This chain joins TRBV21-1 and TRBJ1-2. TRBV21-1 is labeled a pseudogene. The CDR3 sequence runs 12 residues, both termini included. The CDR3 reads CASSKREDGYTL.

This clone appeared a single time. The rearrangement uses TRBV11-2 and TRBJ2-1, with 7 bases matching TRBD2. The CDR3 is made up of 17 amino acids. With V trimmed by 0 bases and J by 7 bases, 12 bases remained unmatched. The germline gives CDR1 SGHAT, CDR2 FQNNGV. CDR3: CASSLDPYRRERNEQFF. In DNA, the CDR3 is TGTGCCAGCAGCTTAGATCCCTATAGGCGGGAGAGGAATGAGCAGTTCTTC. Based on the CDR3 plus reference TRBV11-2 and TRBJ2-1, the full variable domain is EAGVAQSPRYKIIEKRQSVAFWCNPISGHATLYWYQQILGQGPKLLIQFQNNGVVDDSQLPKDRFSAERLKGVDSTLKIQPAKLEDSAVYLCASSLDPYRRERNEQFFGPGTRLTVL.